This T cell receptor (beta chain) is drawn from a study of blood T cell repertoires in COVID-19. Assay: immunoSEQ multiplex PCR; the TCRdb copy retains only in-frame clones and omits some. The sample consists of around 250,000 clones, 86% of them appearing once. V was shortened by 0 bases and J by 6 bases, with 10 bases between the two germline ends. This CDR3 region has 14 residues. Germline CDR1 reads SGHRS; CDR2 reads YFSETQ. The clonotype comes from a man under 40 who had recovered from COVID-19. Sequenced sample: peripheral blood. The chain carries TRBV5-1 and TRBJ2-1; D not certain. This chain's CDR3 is CASSLAGDSNEQFF. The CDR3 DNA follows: TGCGCCAGCAGCTTGGCAGGTGATTCCAATGAGCAGTTCTTC.